The 19 T cell receptor beta chains listed next were all sequenced from one sample in a study of T-cell reconstitution after alpha-beta-depleted transplantation in children. It was with unique molecular identifiers that the TCRbeta library was prepared. TCRdb recomputed calls from the PCR reads with MiXCR, one row per CDR3 protein. The repertoire holds 100,000 to 120,000 distinct CDR3 sequences, with approximately 6.6% as singletons. The sequenced sample was PBMCs, mostly from graft donor cells, obtained 360 days after TCRalphabeta/CD19-depleted stem cell transplant. Receptor source: a male patient aged 2 to 9 who had a stem cell transplant for acute lymphoblastic leukemia, so the T cells may come from the graft donor.

This clonotype was detected many times. The chain links TRBV28 to TRBJ2-7; TRBD1 aligns across 7 bases. CDR3 size: 16 residues. Germline V lookup: CDR1 MDHEN, CDR2 SYDVKM. Trimming removed 3 bases from V and 4 bases from J; junction bases left unmatched: 12. CDR3 in DNA: TGTGCCAGCAGTTTTCTTGCGTCGAGGGGGCCTTACGAGCAGTACTTC. This gives the protein CASSFLASRGPYEQYF.

The chain links TRBV27 to TRBJ1-4; D gene uncertain. CDR3 length: 14 residues. V lost 6 bases and J 4 bases, leaving 12 bases between the germline ends. CDR1 is MNHEY and CDR2 is SMNVEV in the germline V gene (reference sequence). CDR3 sequence: CASRPLNSNEKLFF. In DNA form, the CDR3 reads TGTGCCAGCAGACCCCTCAACAGTAATGAAAAACTGTTTTTT.

At least ten counts were recorded for this clonotype. The chain has TRBV21-1 and TRBJ1-1. TRBV21-1 is noted as a pseudogene. This CDR3 has 13 amino acids. CDR3 loop: CASSKKGGVEAFF. As DNA, the CDR3 is TGTGCCAGCAGCAAAAAAGGTGGGGTTGAAGCTTTCTTT.

This clonotype has only a few counts. This chain joins TRBV27 and TRBJ2-7, with 9 bases identical to TRBD1. Trimming at V came to 8 bases and at J to 2 bases, leaving 10 bases not matched to a gene. CDR3 length: 15 residues. Germline V gives CDR1 MNHEY, CDR2 SMNVEV (reference sequence). The CDR3 is CASRQGVAATYEQYF. The CDR3, as DNA: TGTGCCAGCCGACAGGGGGTAGCCGCGACCTACGAGCAGTACTTC.

This clonotype was seen many times. This rearrangement joins TRBV10-3 to TRBJ1-1; a possible D gene is TRBD1 (5 bases). Germline loops: CDR1 ENHRY, CDR2 SYGVKD. CDR3 length: 13 amino acids. Between the trimmed V and J ends, which lost 3 bases and 5 bases, there was a span of 10 bases. This CDR3 reads CAISDRGQTEAFF. The CDR3 DNA reads TGTGCCATCAGTGATAGGGGCCAAACTGAAGCTTTCTTT.

V gene TRBV6-2 or TRBV6-3 combines with J gene TRBJ2-1; D ambiguous. V shed 2 bases and J shed 5 bases, with 7 bases lying between them. Germline-derived CDR1 and CDR2 are MNHEY and SVGEGT. This CDR3 comprises 13 residues. The CDR3 region is CASSYPPDNEQFF. In nucleotides, the CDR3 is TGTGCCAGCAGTTACCCCCCCGACAATGAGCAGTTCTTC.

This clonotype was recorded many times. The chain is built from TRBV5-1 and TRBJ2-1, with D perhaps matching TRBD1 (5 bases). CDR1 is SGHRS, CDR2 YFSETQ, per germline. Trimming removed 2 bases from V and 4 bases from J, with 13 bases in between. This CDR3 spans 15 amino acids. The CDR3 loop is CASSLPSSGYNEQFF. CDR3 nucleotide sequence: TGCGCCAGCAGCTTACCGTCTTCAGGGTACAATGAGCAGTTCTTC.

The rearrangement joins TRBV4-1 to TRBJ1-1; weak D call: TRBD1 (5 bases). The CDR3 runs to 14 residues. In germline, CDR1 is MGHRA, CDR2 YSYEKL. Trimming took 3 bases from V and 5 from J, leaving 13 bases between them. The CDR3 region has the DNA TGCGCCAGCAGCCAGAGGTGGGACGTAACTGAAGCTTTCTTT. Translated, it gives CASSQRWDVTEAFF.

This clonotype occurred a few times. This chain joins TRBV11-2 and TRBJ1-2; no clear D. The germline V gene has CDR1 SGHAT and CDR2 FQNNGV. The CDR3 spans 14 residues. Trimming removed 2 bases from V and 4 bases from J, with 11 bases in between. CDR3 DNA sequence: TGTGCCAGCAGCTTAATGAGGCAGACCTATGGCTACACCTTC. This codes for CASSLMRQTYGYTF. The full variable domain, with the rest looked up from reference TRBV11-2 and TRBJ1-2, is EAGVAQSPRYKIIEKRQSVAFWCNPISGHATLYWYQQILGQGPKLLIQFQNNGVVDDSQLPKDRFSAERLKGVDSTLKIQPAKLEDSAVYLCASSLMRQTYGYTFGSGTRLTVV.

This clonotype has ten or more counts. The chain carries TRBV28 and TRBJ1-6, with D perhaps TRBD1 (6 bases). This CDR3 has 14 amino acids. The germline gives CDR1 MDHEN, CDR2 SYDVKM. The ends were cut back, 5 bases at V and 7 bases at J, with 12 bases in the middle. CDR3 loop: CASSLPTGNSPLHF. CDR3 nucleotide sequence: TGTGCCAGCAGTCTCCCGACAGGCAATTCACCCCTCCACTTT.

This clonotype was observed many times. The chain couples TRBV9 to TRBJ2-2; D is undetermined. Germline V gene lookup returns CDR1 SGDLS and CDR2 YYNGEE. The CDR3 contains 15 residues. The ends were cut back, 1 base at V and 0 bases at J, with 7 bases in the middle. The CDR3 region is CASSVYGSNTGELFF. In DNA form, the CDR3 reads TGTGCCAGCAGCGTATATGGGTCGAACACCGGGGAGCTGTTTTTT.

Many counts were recorded for this clonotype. The CDR3 DNA is TGTGCCAGCAGCTTAATCCCGACTGGAAGAAGTGAAGATACGCAGTATTTT. Translating gives CASSLIPTGRSEDTQYF. The rearrangement uses TRBV7-6 and TRBJ2-3; D is ambiguous. V was pared by 2 bases and J by 5 bases, with 20 bases between. Looked up from germline, CDR1 is SGHVS and CDR2 is FNYEAQ. The CDR3 runs 17 residues.

The chain employs TRBV7-9 and TRBJ2-7; D possibly corresponds to TRBD1 (6 bases). V lost 2 bases and J 0 bases, leaving 8 bases between the germline ends. Germline V gene data show CDR1 as SEHNR and CDR2 as FQNEAQ (reference sequence). This CDR3 comprises 14 residues. The CDR3 protein is CASSLQGFSYEQYF. CDR3 bases: TGTGCCAGCAGCTTACAGGGGTTCTCCTACGAGCAGTACTTC.

The table lists this clonotype with many counts. The chain has TRBV5-1 and TRBJ2-7; 11 bases are a match to TRBD2. With V trimmed by 2 bases and J by 5 bases, 6 bases remained unmatched. The CDR3 spans 15 residues. Germline V gene lookup returns CDR1 SGHRS and CDR2 YFSETQ. CDR3: CASSLLAGEIDEQYF. In DNA, the CDR3 is TGCGCCAGCAGCTTACTAGCGGGAGAAATCGACGAGCAGTACTTC.

This rearrangement joins TRBV7-2 to TRBJ2-7; D is ambiguous. The CDR3 sequence is 14 residues long. The V and J ends lost 1 base and 1 base respectively, with 8 bases between them. The germline CDR1 and CDR2 sequences are SGHTA and FQGNSA. The CDR3 DNA reads as TGTGCCAGCAGCTTAGAAGCCAGATCCTACGAGCAGTACTTC. Protein: CASSLEARSYEQYF.

This clonotype appeared many times. V usage is TRBV24-1 and J usage is TRBJ1-5, with a tentative D call TRBD1 (6 bases). The CDR3 loop spans 14 amino acids. Germline CDR1 KGHDR, CDR2 SFDVKD. V gave up 5 bases and J gave up 3 bases, with 10 bases separating them. CDR3 sequence (DNA): TGTGCCACCAGTGTCGGGACACCCAATCAGCCCCAGCATTTT. Amino acid sequence: CATSVGTPNQPQHF.

The table lists this clonotype with a few counts. The chain has TRBV6-5 and TRBJ2-1, with 13 bases identical to TRBD2. CDR3 length: 18 residues. CDR1 MNHEY and CDR2 SVGAGI come from the germline V gene. The trim removed 2 bases at V and 8 bases at J, leaving 12 bases unmatched. The CDR3 reads CASSYAPTSGGNTDEQFF. The CDR3 region has the DNA TGTGCCAGCAGTTACGCCCCGACTAGCGGGGGGAATACGGATGAGCAGTTCTTC.

This clonotype was counted a few times. V is TRBV18 and J is TRBJ1-4; D is undetermined. V was cut by 3 bases and J by 7 bases, with 18 bases left in between. This CDR3 is 16 amino acids long. The germline V gene encodes CDR1 KGHSH and CDR2 LQKENI. The CDR3 region is CASSPDLKAGGEKLFF. The CDR3 DNA reads TGTGCCAGCTCACCCGACCTAAAAGCTGGCGGTGAAAAACTGTTTTTT.

This clonotype has ten or more counts. The genes are TRBV29-1 and TRBJ1-2, with D perhaps TRBD1 (6 bases). CDR1 and CDR2 (germline): SQVTM, ANQGSEA. The CDR3 length is 15 residues. V was cut by 2 bases and J by 0 bases, with 13 bases left in between. CDR3 protein: CSVERQAVANYGYTF. The CDR3 region has the DNA TGCAGCGTTGAAAGACAGGCCGTAGCTAACTATGGCTACACCTTC.